Included here is one T cell receptor (beta chain) sequence, with context. The antigen is not known. TCR beta cDNA was made by 5'RACE template switching with UMIs. After re-calling the 5' RACE reads, TCRdb lists one entry per CDR3 protein, DNA absent. The sample table includes 450,000 to 600,000 distinct CDR3 sequences. Germline V gene sequence: CDR1 MNHEY, CDR2 SMNVEV (reference sequence). The CDR3 runs to 15 residues. This record comes from a study of T cells expressing NK-cell markers. General study results and limits: As a fraction of CD8+ T cells, dominant NKG2C+ clonotypes reached about 1.0-7.5% in 5 to 7 donors.

The chain employs TRBV27 and TRBJ2-1; without DNA, the TCRdb call of TRBD2 cannot be checked. The sequencing input was blood T cells: a sorted CD56 or NKG2C T cell subset, CD4+ or CD8+ T cells, or bulk PBMC T cells (not recorded which). The source of this sequence is a young man in good health. CDR3 region: CASSPLAGGPIEQFF.